The rows below give T cell receptor beta chains drawn from one sample of a study of CD8+CD57+ T cells in acquired aplastic anemia. In TCRdb, the reads were re-called with MiXCR into one record per CDR3 protein. The sample consists of 100,000 to 150,000 distinct CDR3 sequences, about 43% of them appearing once. Sequencing was done on a sample of sorted CD4+, CD8+, or CD8+CD57+ T cells (not recorded which) from PBMCs. These receptors were collected from a human donor with aplastic anemia. CDR3s include the opening cysteine and the closing phenylalanine or tryptophan. D genes are given only for firm matches. Only some rows state a clone size, as once, few, many or a class for expanded clones.

abundance: once
d_gene: .
j_gene: TRBJ1-5
v_gene: TRBV15
CDR3nt: TGTGCCACCAGCAGAGGGTTTTTCAATCAGCCCCAGCATTTT
CDR3aa: CATSRGFFNQPQHF

abundance: many
d_gene: TRBD1
j_gene: TRBJ2-2
v_gene: TRBV7-9
CDR3nt: TGTGCCAGCACCTTTGGGACAGGGCTATCCACCGGGGAGCTGTTTTTT
CDR3aa: CASTFGTGLSTGELFF

abundance: .
d_gene: .
j_gene: TRBJ2-1
v_gene: TRBV29-1
CDR3nt: TGCAGCGTGATACGGGCCGCGTACAATGAGCAGTTCTTC
CDR3aa: CSVIRAAYNEQFF

abundance: few
d_gene: .
j_gene: TRBJ1-5
v_gene: TRBV7-9
CDR3nt: TGTGCCAGCAGCTTAGGGGGGGTACAGCCCCAGCATTTT
CDR3aa: CASSLGGVQPQHF

abundance: .
d_gene: .
j_gene: TRBJ1-5
v_gene: TRBV7-9
CDR3nt: TGTGCCAGCAGCCCCCAATGGGATCAGCCCCAGCATTTT
CDR3aa: CASSPQWDQPQHF

abundance: many
d_gene: TRBD2
j_gene: TRBJ2-5
v_gene: TRBV2
CDR3nt: TGTGCCAGCAGTGGGATCGGGACTAGCGGGGGGCAAGAGACCCAGTACTTC
CDR3aa: CASSGIGTSGGQETQYF

abundance: .
d_gene: TRBD1
j_gene: TRBJ2-5
v_gene: TRBV14
CDR3nt: TGTGCCAGCAGCCAAGGGACTCGACAGGGTCAAGAGACCCAGTACTTC
CDR3aa: CASSQGTRQGQETQYF

abundance: .
d_gene: .
j_gene: TRBJ1-1
v_gene: TRBV6-2/TRBV6-3
CDR3nt: TGTGCCAGCAGCCGCGACCCGGGGGGCACTGAAGCTTTCTTT
CDR3aa: CASSRDPGGTEAFF

abundance: many
d_gene: .
j_gene: TRBJ1-1
v_gene: TRBV5-6
CDR3nt: TGTGCCAGCAGCCGCACTTTGAACACTGAAGCTTTCTTT
CDR3aa: CASSRTLNTEAFF

abundance: many
d_gene: .
j_gene: TRBJ2-4
v_gene: TRBV7-9
CDR3nt: TGTGCCAGCAGCCCCCGTCTTGACTCCTCAGCCAAAAACATTCAGTACTTC
CDR3aa: CASSPRLDSSAKNIQYF

abundance: many
d_gene: TRBD2
j_gene: TRBJ2-5
v_gene: TRBV6-1
CDR3nt: TGTGCCAGCAGTGACACTAGCGGGGGAGTTTGGGAGACCCAGTACTTC
CDR3aa: CASSDTSGGVWETQYF

abundance: many
d_gene: TRBD2
j_gene: TRBJ2-5
v_gene: TRBV12-3/TRBV12-4
CDR3nt: TGTGCCAGCAGTTTTGGACTAGCAGGGCAGACCCAGTACTTC
CDR3aa: CASSFGLAGQTQYF

abundance: .
d_gene: TRBD1
j_gene: TRBJ2-7
v_gene: TRBV6-1
CDR3nt: TGTGCCAGCAGTCCACTACCGGGACAGGGGGCTTCCGAGCAGTACTTC
CDR3aa: CASSPLPGQGASEQYF

abundance: many
d_gene: .
j_gene: TRBJ1-5
v_gene: TRBV14
CDR3nt: TGTGCCAGCAGCCACACAGGACCCAATCAGCCCCAGCATTTT
CDR3aa: CASSHTGPNQPQHF

abundance: .
d_gene: .
j_gene: TRBJ1-5
v_gene: TRBV18
CDR3nt: TGTGCCAGCTCACCAGGGAATAGCAATCAGCCCCAGCATTTT
CDR3aa: CASSPGNSNQPQHF

abundance: .
d_gene: TRBD1
j_gene: TRBJ2-1
v_gene: TRBV3-1
CDR3nt: TGTGCCAGCAGCCGCGGGACAGGGAACAATGAGCAGTTCTTC
CDR3aa: CASSRGTGNNEQFF

abundance: .
d_gene: .
j_gene: TRBJ2-2
v_gene: TRBV19
CDR3nt: TGTGCCAGTACTTCCGGCGGGGCCGGGGAGCTGTTTTTT
CDR3aa: CASTSGGAGELFF

abundance: many
d_gene: .
j_gene: TRBJ2-7
v_gene: TRBV7-6
CDR3nt: TGTGCCAGCAGCTCCAGGGGGGACGAGCAGTACTTC
CDR3aa: CASSSRGDEQYF

abundance: few
d_gene: .
j_gene: TRBJ1-1
v_gene: TRBV6-1
CDR3nt: TGTGCCAGCAGTGCCGAGGCTCGGAGGGCTGAAGCTTTCTTT
CDR3aa: CASSAEARRAEAFF

abundance: .
d_gene: .
j_gene: TRBJ1-1
v_gene: TRBV24-1
CDR3nt: TGTGCCACCACCAGTGACACTGAAGCTTTCTTT
CDR3aa: CATTSDTEAFF

abundance: .
d_gene: .
j_gene: TRBJ1-2
v_gene: TRBV4-1
CDR3nt: TGCGCCAGCAGCCAAGATCTGGCTGGGGGTGGTGTGAACACCTTC
CDR3aa: CASSQDLAGGGVNTF

abundance: .
d_gene: TRBD1
j_gene: TRBJ2-3
v_gene: TRBV2
CDR3nt: TGTGCCAGCGCTAGGACAGGGTCCACAGATACGCAGTATTTT
CDR3aa: CASARTGSTDTQYF

abundance: many
d_gene: .
j_gene: TRBJ1-2
v_gene: TRBV6-1
CDR3nt: TGTGCCAGCGGGGGAAACTATGGCTACACCTTC
CDR3aa: CASGGNYGYTF

abundance: once
d_gene: .
j_gene: TRBJ2-6
v_gene: TRBV7-2
CDR3nt: TGTGCCAGCAGGGCGACAGGCCGCTCTGGGGCCAACGTCCTGACTTTC
CDR3aa: CASRATGRSGANVLTF

abundance: few
d_gene: .
j_gene: TRBJ2-4
v_gene: TRBV11-2
CDR3nt: TGTGCCAGCAGCTTACTATCCAGCAGAGTGGCCAAAAACATTCAGTACTTC
CDR3aa: CASSLLSSRVAKNIQYF

abundance: many
d_gene: .
j_gene: TRBJ2-3
v_gene: TRBV6-5
CDR3nt: TGTGCCAGCAGTTACGACAGTTGGGTGGCAGATACGCAGTATTTT
CDR3aa: CASSYDSWVADTQYF

abundance: many
d_gene: TRBD2
j_gene: TRBJ2-3
v_gene: TRBV20-1
CDR3nt: TGCAGTGCTAGACTAGCGGACACTAATCCCGCAGATACGCAGTATTTT
CDR3aa: CSARLADTNPADTQYF

abundance: .
d_gene: .
j_gene: TRBJ2-1
v_gene: TRBV5-1
CDR3nt: TGCGCCAGCAGCCTGGCCCCCATAAATGAGCAGTTCTTC
CDR3aa: CASSLAPINEQFF

abundance: .
d_gene: TRBD1
j_gene: TRBJ2-5
v_gene: TRBV19
CDR3nt: TGTGCCAGTAGTATTGATTCATCAGGGGGCCGGGAGACCCAGTACTTC
CDR3aa: CASSIDSSGGRETQYF

abundance: .
d_gene: .
j_gene: TRBJ2-3
v_gene: TRBV6-2/TRBV6-3
CDR3nt: TGTGCCAGCAGTTACTCGCGGGACAGTGTTGATACGCAGTATTTT
CDR3aa: CASSYSRDSVDTQYF

abundance: .
d_gene: TRBD1
j_gene: TRBJ1-3
v_gene: TRBV20-1
CDR3nt: TGCAGTGGCCGACAGGGGGCGAGCGGCTCTGGAAACACCATATATTTT
CDR3aa: CSGRQGASGSGNTIYF

abundance: .
d_gene: .
j_gene: TRBJ1-1
v_gene: TRBV10-3
CDR3nt: TGTGCCATCAGTGAGGGGAACACTGAAGCTTTCTTT
CDR3aa: CAISEGNTEAFF

abundance: many
d_gene: .
j_gene: TRBJ1-6
v_gene: TRBV19
CDR3nt: TGTGCCAGTAGTATAACAGGGAATGGAGTAGGTTCACCCCTCCACTTT
CDR3aa: CASSITGNGVGSPLHF

abundance: many
d_gene: TRBD1
j_gene: TRBJ2-7
v_gene: TRBV27
CDR3nt: TGTGCCAGCAGTTTTCCCCTGACAGGGTGGAAAGACGAGCAGTACTTC
CDR3aa: CASSFPLTGWKDEQYF

abundance: .
d_gene: .
j_gene: TRBJ1-2
v_gene: TRBV27
CDR3nt: TGTGCCAGCAGTTTATCGATAAGGGATGGCTACACCTTC
CDR3aa: CASSLSIRDGYTF

abundance: many
d_gene: TRBD1
j_gene: TRBJ1-1
v_gene: TRBV4-1
CDR3nt: TGCGCCAGCAGCCCAGGGCAGGGGGCTCCCACTGAAGCTTTCTTT
CDR3aa: CASSPGQGAPTEAFF

abundance: .
d_gene: .
j_gene: TRBJ1-2
v_gene: TRBV20-1
CDR3nt: TGCAGTGCCCTCGAGGCACAGGGAATTAACTATGGCTACACCTTC
CDR3aa: CSALEAQGINYGYTF

abundance: .
d_gene: .
j_gene: TRBJ2-5
v_gene: TRBV10-3
CDR3nt: TGTGCCATCAGTGAGTCTGGGGGAGTAGGAGAGACCCAGTACTTC
CDR3aa: CAISESGGVGETQYF

abundance: many
d_gene: TRBD2
j_gene: TRBJ2-5
v_gene: TRBV19
CDR3nt: TGTGCCAGTACCGCGGGGGGTTTCGGAGAAGAGACCCAGTACTTC
CDR3aa: CASTAGGFGEETQYF

abundance: .
d_gene: .
j_gene: TRBJ1-1
v_gene: TRBV6-1
CDR3nt: TGTGCCAGCAGTGAAGCGAGTCAGGGAGAAGCTTTCTTT
CDR3aa: CASSEASQGEAFF